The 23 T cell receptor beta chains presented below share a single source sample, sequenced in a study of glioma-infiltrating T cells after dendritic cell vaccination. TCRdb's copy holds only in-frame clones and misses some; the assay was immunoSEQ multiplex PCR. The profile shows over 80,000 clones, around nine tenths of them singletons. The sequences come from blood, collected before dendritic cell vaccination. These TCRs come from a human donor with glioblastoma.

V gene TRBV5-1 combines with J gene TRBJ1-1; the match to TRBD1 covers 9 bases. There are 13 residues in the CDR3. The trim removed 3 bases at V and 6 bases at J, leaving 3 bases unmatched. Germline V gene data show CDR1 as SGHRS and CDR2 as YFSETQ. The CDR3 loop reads CASSWGQGSEAFF. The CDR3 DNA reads TGCGCCAGCAGCTGGGGACAGGGCTCTGAAGCTTTCTTT. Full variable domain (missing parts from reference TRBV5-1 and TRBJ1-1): KAGVTQTPRYLIKTRGQQVTLSCSPISGHRSVSWYQQTPGQGLQFLFEYFSETQRNKGNFPGRFSGRQFSNSRSEMNVSTLELGDSALYLCASSWGQGSEAFFGQGTRLTVV.

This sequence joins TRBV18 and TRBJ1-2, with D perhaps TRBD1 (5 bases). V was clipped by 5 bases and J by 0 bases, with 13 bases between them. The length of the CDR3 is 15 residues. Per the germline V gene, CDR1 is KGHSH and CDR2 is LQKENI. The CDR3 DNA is TGTGCCAGCTCAGCTACGACAGCAGCTAACTATGGCTACACCTTC. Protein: CASSATTAANYGYTF. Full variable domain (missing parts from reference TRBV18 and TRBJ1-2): NAGVMQNPRHLVRRRGQEARLRCSPMKGHSHVYWYRQLPEEGLKFMVYLQKENIIDESGMPKERFSAEFPKEGPSILRIQQVVRGDSAAYFCASSATTAANYGYTFGSGTRLTVV.

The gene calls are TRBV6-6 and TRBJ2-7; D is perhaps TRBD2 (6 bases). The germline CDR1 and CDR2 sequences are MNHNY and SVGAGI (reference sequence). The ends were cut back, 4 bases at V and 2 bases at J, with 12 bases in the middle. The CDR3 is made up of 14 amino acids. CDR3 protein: CASSWGGGPYEQYF. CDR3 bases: TGTGCCAGCAGTTGGGGAGGAGGGCCCTACGAGCAGTACTTC.

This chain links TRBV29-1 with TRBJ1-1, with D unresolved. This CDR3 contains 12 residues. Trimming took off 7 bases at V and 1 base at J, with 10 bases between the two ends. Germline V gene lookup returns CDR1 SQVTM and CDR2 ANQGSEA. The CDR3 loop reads CSATLANTEAFF. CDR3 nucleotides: TGCAGCGCTACACTAGCGAACACTGAAGCTTTCTTT.

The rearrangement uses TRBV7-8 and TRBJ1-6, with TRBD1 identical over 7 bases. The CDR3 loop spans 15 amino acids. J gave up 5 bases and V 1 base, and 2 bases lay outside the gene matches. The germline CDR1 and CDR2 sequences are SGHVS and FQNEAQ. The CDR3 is CASSLGGTDNSPLHF. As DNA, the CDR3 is TGTGCCAGCAGCTTAGGAGGGACAGATAATTCACCCCTCCACTTT. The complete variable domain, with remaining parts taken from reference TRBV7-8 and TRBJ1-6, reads GAGVSQSPRYKVAKRGQDVALRCDPISGHVSLFWYQQALGQGPEFLTYFQNEAQLDKSGLPSDRFFAERPEGSVSTLKIQRTQQEDSAVYLCASSLGGTDNSPLHFGNGTRLTVT.

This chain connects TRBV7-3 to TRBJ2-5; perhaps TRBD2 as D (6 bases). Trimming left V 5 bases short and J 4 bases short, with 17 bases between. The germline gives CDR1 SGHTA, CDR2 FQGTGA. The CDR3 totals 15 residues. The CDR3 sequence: CASSPGTGSTETQYF. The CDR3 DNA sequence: TGTGCCAGCAGCCCTGGGACTGGATCCACAGAGACCCAGTACTTC.

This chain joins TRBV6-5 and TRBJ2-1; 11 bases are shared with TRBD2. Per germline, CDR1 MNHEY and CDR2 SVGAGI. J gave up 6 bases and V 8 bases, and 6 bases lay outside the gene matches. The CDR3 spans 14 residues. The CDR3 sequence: CASGIAGGRNEQFF. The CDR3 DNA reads TGTGCCAGCGGAATAGCGGGAGGGCGCAATGAGCAGTTCTTC.

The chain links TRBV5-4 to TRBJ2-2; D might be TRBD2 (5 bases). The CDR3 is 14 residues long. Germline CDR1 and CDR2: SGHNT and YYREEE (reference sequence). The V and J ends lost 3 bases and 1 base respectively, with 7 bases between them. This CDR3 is CASSSGLNTGELFF. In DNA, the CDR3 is TGTGCCAGCAGCTCCGGACTGAACACCGGGGAGCTGTTTTTT.

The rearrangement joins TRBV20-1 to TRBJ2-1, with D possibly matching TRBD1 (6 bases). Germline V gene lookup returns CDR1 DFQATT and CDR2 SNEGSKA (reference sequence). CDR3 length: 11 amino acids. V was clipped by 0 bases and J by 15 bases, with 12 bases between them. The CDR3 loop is CSARDGGRGFF. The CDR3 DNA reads TGCAGTGCTAGAGATGGGGGCCGCGGGTTCTTC.

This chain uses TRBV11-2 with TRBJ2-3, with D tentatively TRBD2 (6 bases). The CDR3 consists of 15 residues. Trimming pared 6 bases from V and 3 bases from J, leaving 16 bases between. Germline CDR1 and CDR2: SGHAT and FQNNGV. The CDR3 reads CASSRAGGFTDTQYF. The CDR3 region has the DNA TGTGCCAGCAGTAGAGCTGGGGGGTTTACAGATACGCAGTATTTT.

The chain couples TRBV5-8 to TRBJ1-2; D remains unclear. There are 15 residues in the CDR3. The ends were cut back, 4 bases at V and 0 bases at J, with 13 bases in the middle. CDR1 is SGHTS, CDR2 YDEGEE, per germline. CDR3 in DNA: TGTGCCAGCAGCCAGCGGTTCAGGACTAACTATGGCTACACCTTC. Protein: CASSQRFRTNYGYTF.

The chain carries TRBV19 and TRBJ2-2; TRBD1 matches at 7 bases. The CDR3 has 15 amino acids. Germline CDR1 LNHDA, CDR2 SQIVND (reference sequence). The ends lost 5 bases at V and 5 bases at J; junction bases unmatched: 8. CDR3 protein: CASSLGTVETGELFF. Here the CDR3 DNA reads TGTGCCAGTAGTTTGGGGACAGTAGAAACCGGGGAGCTGTTTTTT. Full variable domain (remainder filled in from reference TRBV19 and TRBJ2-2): DGGITQSPKYLFRKEGQNVTLSCEQNLNHDAMYWYRQDPGQGLRLIYYSQIVNDFQKGDIAEGYSVSREKKESFPLTVTSAQKNPTAFYLCASSLGTVETGELFFGEGSRLTVL.

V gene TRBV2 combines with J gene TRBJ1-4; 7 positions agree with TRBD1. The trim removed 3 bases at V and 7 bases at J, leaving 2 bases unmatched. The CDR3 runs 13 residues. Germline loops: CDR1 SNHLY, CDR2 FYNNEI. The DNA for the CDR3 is TGTGCCAGCAGTGACCAGGGGGTTGAAAAACTGTTTTTT. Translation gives CASSDQGVEKLFF.

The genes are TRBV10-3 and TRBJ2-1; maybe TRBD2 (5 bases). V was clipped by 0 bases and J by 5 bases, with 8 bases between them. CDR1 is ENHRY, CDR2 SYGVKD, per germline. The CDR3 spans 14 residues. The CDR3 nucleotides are TGTGCCATCAGTGAGTCGGGCGGGCACAATGAGCAGTTCTTC. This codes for CAISESGGHNEQFF.

The DNA for the CDR3 is TGCGCCAGCAGTGAACGGACAACCAGGGCAGATACGCAGTATTTT. Protein: CASSERTTRADTQYF. This chain joins TRBV10-1 and TRBJ2-3; the D gene is possibly TRBD1 (5 bases). The CDR3 sequence is 15 residues long. V gave up 3 bases and J gave up 4 bases, with 14 bases separating them. CDR1 is WNHNN and CDR2 is SYGVQD in the germline V gene (reference sequence).

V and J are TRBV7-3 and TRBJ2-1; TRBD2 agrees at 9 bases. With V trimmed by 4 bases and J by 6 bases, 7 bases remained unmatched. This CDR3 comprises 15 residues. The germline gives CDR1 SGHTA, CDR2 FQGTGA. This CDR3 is CASSSFGGGANEQFF. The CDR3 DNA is TGTGCCAGCAGCTCGTTTGGCGGGGGGGCCAATGAGCAGTTCTTC.

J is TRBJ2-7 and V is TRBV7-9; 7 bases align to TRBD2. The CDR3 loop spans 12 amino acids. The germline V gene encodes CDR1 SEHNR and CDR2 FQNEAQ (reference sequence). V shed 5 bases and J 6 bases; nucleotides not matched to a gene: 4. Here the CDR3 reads CASSPTGGEQYF. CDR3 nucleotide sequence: TGTGCCAGCAGCCCCACGGGAGGCGAGCAGTACTTC.

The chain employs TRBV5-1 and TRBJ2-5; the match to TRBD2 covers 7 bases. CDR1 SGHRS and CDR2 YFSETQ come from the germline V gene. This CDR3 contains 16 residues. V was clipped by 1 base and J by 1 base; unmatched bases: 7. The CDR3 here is CASSLQVPSGQETQYF. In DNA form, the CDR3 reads TGCGCCAGCAGCTTGCAGGTCCCTAGCGGCCAAGAGACCCAGTACTTC.

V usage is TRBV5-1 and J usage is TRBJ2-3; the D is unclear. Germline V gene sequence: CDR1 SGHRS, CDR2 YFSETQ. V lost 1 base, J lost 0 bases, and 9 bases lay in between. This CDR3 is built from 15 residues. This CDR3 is CASSLTRTSTDTQYF. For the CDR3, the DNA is TGCGCCAGCAGCTTGACCCGAACTAGCACAGATACGCAGTATTTT.

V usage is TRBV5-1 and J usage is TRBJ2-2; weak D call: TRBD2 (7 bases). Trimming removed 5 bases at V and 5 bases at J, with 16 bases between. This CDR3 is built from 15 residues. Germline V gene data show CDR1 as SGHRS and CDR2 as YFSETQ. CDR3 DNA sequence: TGCGCCAGCAGGGGGGGGCAGGACCAAACCGGGGAGCTGTTTTTT. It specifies CASRGGQDQTGELFF.

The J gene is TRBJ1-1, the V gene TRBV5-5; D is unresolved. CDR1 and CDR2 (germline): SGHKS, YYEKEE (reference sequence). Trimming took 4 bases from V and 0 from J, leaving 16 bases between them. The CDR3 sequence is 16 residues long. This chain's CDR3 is CASSPSLSAMNTEAFF. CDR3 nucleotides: TGTGCCAGCAGCCCATCGCTATCCGCTATGAACACTGAAGCTTTCTTT.

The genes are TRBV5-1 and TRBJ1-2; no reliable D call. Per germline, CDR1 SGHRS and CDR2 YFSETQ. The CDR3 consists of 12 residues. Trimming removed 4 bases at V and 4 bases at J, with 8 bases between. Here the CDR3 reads CASSDQVYGYTF. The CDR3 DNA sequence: TGCGCCAGCAGCGATCAGGTCTATGGCTACACCTTC. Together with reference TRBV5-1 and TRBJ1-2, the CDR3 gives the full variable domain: KAGVTQTPRYLIKTRGQQVTLSCSPISGHRSVSWYQQTPGQGLQFLFEYFSETQRNKGNFPGRFSGRQFSNSRSEMNVSTLELGDSALYLCASSDQVYGYTFGSGTRLTVV.

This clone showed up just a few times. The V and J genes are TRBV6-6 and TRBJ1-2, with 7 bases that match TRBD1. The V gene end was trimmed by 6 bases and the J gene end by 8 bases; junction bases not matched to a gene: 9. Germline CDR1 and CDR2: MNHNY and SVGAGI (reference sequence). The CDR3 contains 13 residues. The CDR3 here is CASSKQGREGYTF. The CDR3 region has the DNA TGTGCCAGCAGCAAACAGGGGCGGGAAGGCTACACCTTC.